This TCR beta chain was documented in a study of technical replicates of blood from several donors. The trim removed 4 bases at V and 0 bases at J, leaving 7 bases unmatched. Germline-derived CDR1 and CDR2 are SGHRS and YFSETQ. The CDR3 is 17 residues long. Here immunoSEQ multiplex PCR was the method, and the copy in TCRdb shows in-frame clones only, minus some. The sample holds 91,000 or so clones, roughly 96% seen once. V usage is TRBV5-1 and J usage is TRBJ2-5; TRBD2 aligns across 12 bases. What was sequenced was T cells isolated from PBMCs. The origin of this receptor is a human donor in good health. CDR3 coding DNA: TGCGCCAGCAGCCAACTACTAGCGGGGGGCCACCAAGAGACCCAGTACTTC. It translates to CASSQLLAGGHQETQYF.